The clone carrying this T cell receptor (beta chain) was found a few times. Each CDR3 protein gets one entry after TCRdb re-called the 5' RACE reads with MiXCR. This table has about 96,000 distinct CDR3 sequences, roughly a sixth appearing once. The entry originates in a study of T cells of healthy individuals. The CDR3 is 12 residues long. V dropped 4 bases and J dropped 5 bases, with 12 bases sitting between them. Germline loops: CDR1 SQVTM, CDR2 ANQGSEA. The chain joins TRBV29-1 to TRBJ2-7; D possibly matches TRBD1 or TRBD2 (5 bases each). The TCR originated in a human donor in good health. CDR3 amino acids: CSVVRGLNEQYF. The CDR3 nucleotides are TGCAGCGTTGTTCGGGGCTTGAACGAGCAGTACTTC.